What follows describes a single T cell receptor beta chain. Because the CDR3's place on the DNA is in doubt, the DNA is left out and the CDR3 is given as listed by TCRdb. In building TCR beta libraries, iRepertoire HTBI primers were used together with Arm-PCR of CDR3 regions. TCRdb passed the multiplex PCR reads through MiXCR, listing each CDR3 protein once. The profile shows a few hundred thousand distinct CDR3 sequences, around 11% of them singletons. The CDR3 comprises 22 residues, both ends counted. Germline V gene data show CDR1 as MDHEN and CDR2 as SYDVKM. These data originate in a study of regulatory T cells in long-lasting Graves disease. The time point denotes: newly diagnosed GD, antithyroid drugs for less than 3 months. RNA extracted from PBMCs served as the sequencing template. The same sample was also studied in work on T cells in Graves' hyperthyroidism and ophthalmopathy. From that second work: Stable disease denoted Graves' hyperthyroidism without ophthalmopathy progression within 18 months. Ophthalmopathy was separated from stable hyperthyroidism by a 13 V-J model.

This chain connects TRBV28 to TRBJ1-5. This receptor was identified in a woman under 30 with Graves disease. The input for sequencing was peripheral blood mononuclear cells (PBMCs), taken at new diagnosis, from a patient treated with antithyroid drugs. The CDR3 region is CASSLWDSYEQYFGPGGGPQHF.